The clone carrying this T cell receptor (beta chain) appeared a few times. The data belong to a study of blood T cell repertoires in COVID-19. Looking at the study overall: Spain, Italy and the United States supplied samples that represented acute and convalescent COVID-19. PBMCs, B-cell-depleted T cells, or T cells were the source of the cDNA or gDNA that made up the material.

Looked up from germline, CDR1 is MNHEY and CDR2 is SVGEGT. The ends lost 2 bases at V and 15 bases at J; junction bases unmatched: 13. This CDR3 comprises 14 residues. In the original analysis: Amplification of reference gene primers provided the estimated nucleated cell counts. Profiling relied on immunoSEQ multiplex PCR, and the TCRdb table lists in-frame clones only, not all of them. The V and J calls and clone size were taken over from that table, and D and trimming were inferred from the DNA. The sample carries around 130,000 clones, roughly four fifths recorded once. This TCR was recovered from a woman older than 75 with acute or convalescent COVID-19. The chain is built from TRBV6-2 or TRBV6-3 and TRBJ2-1; 7 bases match TRBD2. The sequenced sample consisted of peripheral blood. The CDR3 is CASSYQTKREIRFF. The DNA for the CDR3 is TGTGCCAGCAGTTACCAAACGAAGCGGGAAATCAGGTTCTTC.